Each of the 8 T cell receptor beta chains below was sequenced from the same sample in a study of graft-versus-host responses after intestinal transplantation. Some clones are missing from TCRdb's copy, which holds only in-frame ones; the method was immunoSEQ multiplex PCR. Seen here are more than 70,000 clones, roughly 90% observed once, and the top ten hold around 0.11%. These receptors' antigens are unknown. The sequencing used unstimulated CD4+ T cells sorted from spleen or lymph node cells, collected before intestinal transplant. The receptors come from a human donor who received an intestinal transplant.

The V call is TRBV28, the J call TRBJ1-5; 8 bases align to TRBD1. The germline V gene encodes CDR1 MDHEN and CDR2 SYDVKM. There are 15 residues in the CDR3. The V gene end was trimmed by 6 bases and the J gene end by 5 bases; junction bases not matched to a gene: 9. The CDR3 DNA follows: TGTGCCAGCAGGGCCTGGACAGGGAGAGATCAGCCCCAGCATTTT. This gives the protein CASRAWTGRDQPQHF.

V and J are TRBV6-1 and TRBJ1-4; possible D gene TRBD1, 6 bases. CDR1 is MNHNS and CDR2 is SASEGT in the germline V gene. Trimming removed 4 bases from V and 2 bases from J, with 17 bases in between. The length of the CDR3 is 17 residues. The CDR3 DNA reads TGTGCCAGCAGTGGACAGGCGCTGCCCTCGACTAATGAAAAACTGTTTTTT. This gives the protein CASSGQALPSTNEKLFF.

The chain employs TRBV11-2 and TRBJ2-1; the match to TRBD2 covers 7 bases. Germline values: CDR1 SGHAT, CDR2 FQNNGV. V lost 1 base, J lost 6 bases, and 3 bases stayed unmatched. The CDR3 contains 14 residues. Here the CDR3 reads CASSLAGGANEQFF. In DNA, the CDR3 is TGTGCCAGCAGCTTAGCGGGGGGAGCCAATGAGCAGTTCTTC.

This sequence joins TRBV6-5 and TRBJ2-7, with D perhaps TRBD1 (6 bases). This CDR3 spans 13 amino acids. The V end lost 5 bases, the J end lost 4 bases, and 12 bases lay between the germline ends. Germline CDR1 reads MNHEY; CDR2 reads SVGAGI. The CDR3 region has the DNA TGTGCCAGCAGTCAGAGGACAGAATACGAGCAGTACTTC. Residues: CASSQRTEYEQYF.

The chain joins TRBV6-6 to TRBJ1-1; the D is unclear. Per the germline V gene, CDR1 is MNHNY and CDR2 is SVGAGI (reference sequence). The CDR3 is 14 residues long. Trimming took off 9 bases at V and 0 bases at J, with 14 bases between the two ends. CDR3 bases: TGTGCCAGTCAACTTAGTCCCATGAACACTGAAGCTTTCTTT. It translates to CASQLSPMNTEAFF.

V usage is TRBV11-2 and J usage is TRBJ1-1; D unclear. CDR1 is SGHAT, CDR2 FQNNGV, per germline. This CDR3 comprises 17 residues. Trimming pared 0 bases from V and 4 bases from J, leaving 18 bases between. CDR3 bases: TGTGCCAGCAGCTTAGATTTCAGGAGGGAGTTCGGCACTGAAGCTTTCTTT. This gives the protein CASSLDFRREFGTEAFF.

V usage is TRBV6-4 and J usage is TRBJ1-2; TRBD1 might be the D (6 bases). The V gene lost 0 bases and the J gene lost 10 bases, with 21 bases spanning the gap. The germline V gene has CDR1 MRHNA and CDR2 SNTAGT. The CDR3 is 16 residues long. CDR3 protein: CASSDSTAGRGVAYTF. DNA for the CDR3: TGTGCCAGCAGTGACTCGACGGCGGGGAGGGGGGTTGCCTACACCTTC.

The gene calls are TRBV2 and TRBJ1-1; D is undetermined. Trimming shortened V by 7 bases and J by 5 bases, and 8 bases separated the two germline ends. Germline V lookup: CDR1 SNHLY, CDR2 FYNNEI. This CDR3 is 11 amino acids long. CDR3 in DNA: TGTGCCAGCATCCGTTTGACTGAAGCTTTCTTT. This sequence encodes CASIRLTEAFF.